A selection of T cell receptor beta chains follows, all from one sample in a study of T cell repertoires in breast cancer. One entry per CDR3 protein, called by TCRdb with MiXCR from the emulsion pairing reads. In the table there are some 37,000 distinct CDR3 sequences, 45% to 50% of which are singletons. Material for sequencing was CD8+ T cells. The receptors stem from a pool of human donors with breast cancer or a healthy control (not recorded which). Each CDR3 is given with its conserved first and last residue. The D gene is left open where the match is weak. Expanded clones get a size class; other rows say once, few or many, or leave the size out.

>-|-|TRBV2|TRBJ2-7
CASRSRTGSEQYF
TGTGCCAGCAGATCCAGAACAGGCAGTGAGCAGTACTTC
>-|TRBD1|TRBV19|TRBJ1-2
CASSRVLGQVDYGYTF
TGTGCCAGTAGTAGGGTTCTAGGACAGGTGGACTATGGCTACACCTTC
>-|-|TRBV15|TRBJ2-1
CATSRKPFSGEQFF
TGTGCCACCAGCAGGAAACCATTCTCCGGTGAGCAGTTCTTC
>few|-|TRBV27|TRBJ1-1
CASSPWEGVGTEAFF
TGTGCCAGCAGTCCCTGGGAGGGGGTAGGAACTGAAGCTTTCTTT
>-|-|TRBV7-9|TRBJ1-1
CASRRTGNTEAFF
TGTGCCAGCAGAAGAACAGGGAACACTGAAGCTTTCTTT
>-|-|TRBV20-1|TRBJ1-2
CSAFTAGRSSRVGYTF
TGCAGTGCCTTTACCGCGGGGCGCTCCTCCCGGGTGGGCTACACCTTC
>few|TRBD2|TRBV19|TRBJ2-3
CASKLNSGGATDTQYF
TGTGCCAGTAAGCTGAATAGCGGGGGGGCCACAGATACGCAGTATTTT
>-|-|TRBV9|TRBJ2-1
CASSEADSSYNEQFF
TGTGCCAGCAGCGAGGCGGACAGCTCCTACAATGAGCAGTTCTTC
>-|TRBD1|TRBV28|TRBJ2-7
CASIGDRPYEQYF
TGTGCCAGCATAGGGGACAGACCCTACGAGCAGTACTTC
>-|-|TRBV11-2|TRBJ2-7
CASSLDPAGLWEQYF
TGTGCCAGCAGCTTAGATCCGGCAGGCCTTTGGGAGCAGTACTTC
>-|TRBD1|TRBV7-9|TRBJ1-1
CASSQGGRWNTEAFF
TGTGCCAGCAGCCAGGGGGGGAGGTGGAACACTGAAGCTTTCTTT
>few|-|TRBV20-1|TRBJ1-5
CSAGGGADQPQHF
TGCAGTGCTGGGGGAGGGGCGGATCAGCCCCAGCATTTT
>-|-|TRBV10-3|TRBJ2-2
CAIGTLYTGELFF
TGTGCCATCGGGACTTTGTACACCGGGGAGCTGTTTTTT
>-|TRBD1|TRBV2|TRBJ1-4
CASKRTGVFEKLFF
TGTGCCAGCAAAAGGACAGGGGTTTTTGAAAAACTGTTTTTT
>few|TRBD1|TRBV20-1|TRBJ2-7
CSARGSLRDRGSYEQYF
TGCAGTGCTAGAGGAAGTCTCCGGGACAGGGGGTCCTACGAGCAGTACTTT
>-|-|TRBV12-3/TRBV12-4|TRBJ1-3
CASMLARGKLSGNTIYF
TGTGCCAGCATGCTCGCCCGAGGGAAACTATCTGGAAACACCATATATTTT
>few|-|TRBV7-8|TRBJ2-2
CASSSGEYNGELFF
TGTGCCAGCAGCTCAGGGGAGTACAACGGGGAGCTGTTTTTT
>-|TRBD1|TRBV4-1|TRBJ1-2
CASSQGDRRPFYGYTF
TGCGCCAGCAGCCAAGGGGACAGGCGACCTTTCTATGGCTACACCTTC
>many|-|TRBV6-2/TRBV6-3|TRBJ2-5
CASSATGSQETQYF
TGTGCCAGCAGTGCTACAGGGAGCCAAGAGACCCAGTACTTC
>few|-|TRBV15|TRBJ1-1
CATTRMGGTEAFF
TGTGCCACCACCAGGATGGGGGGCACTGAAGCTTTCTTT
>many|-|TRBV6-5|TRBJ1-5
CASSYFTQVSWANQPQHF
TGTGCCAGCAGTTACTTCACTCAGGTCTCGTGGGCCAATCAGCCCCAGCATTTT
>few|-|TRBV6-6|TRBJ2-1
CASSYSVYNEQFF
TGTGCCAGCAGTTATAGCGTTTACAATGAGCAGTTCTTC
>few|TRBD1|TRBV10-1|TRBJ1-1
CASSGRTGSKAFF
TGCGCCAGCAGTGGACGGACAGGGAGCAAAGCTTTCTTT